Listed below are T cell receptor beta chains from one sample, sequenced in a study of blood T cell repertoires in COVID-19. TCRdb keeps only in-frame clones here, not all; method: immunoSEQ multiplex PCR. The sample yields over 200,000 clones, approximately 84% seen once. Sequencing was performed on peripheral blood. These receptors all come from a man aged 40-49 years with active or convalescent COVID-19. The CDR3 runs from the conserved cysteine through the conserved F or W. The D gene is left open where the match is weak. Not all rows give a size; the values are once, few, many and, for expanded clones, a class.

CDR3	DNA	size	J	V	D
CASSLEGTGEETQYF	TGTGCCAGCAGCTTGGAGGGGACAGGGGAAGAGACCCAGTACTTC	once	TRBJ2-5	TRBV5-6	TRBD1
CASSRTENSPLHF	TGTGCCAGCAGTCGGACAGAGAATTCACCCCTCCACTTT	.	TRBJ1-6	TRBV27	.
CAISERGGETEAFF	TGTGCCATCAGTGAACGAGGGGGCGAAACTGAAGCTTTCTTT	.	TRBJ1-1	TRBV10-3	TRBD1
CAWSKDGTGYEKLFF	TGTGCCTGGAGTAAGGACGGGACAGGGTATGAAAAACTGTTTTTT	.	TRBJ1-4	TRBV30	TRBD1
CASSLSGGAYEQYF	TGCGCCAGCAGCTTGAGCGGGGGGGCCTACGAGCAGTACTTC	.	TRBJ2-7	TRBV5-1	TRBD2
CASSNAGTGNTIYF	TGTGCCAGCAGCAACGCAGGGACTGGAAACACCATATATTTT	.	TRBJ1-3	TRBV7-3	.
CASSYSTGGARQPQHF	TGTGCCAGCAGTTACTCGACAGGGGGCGCACGGCAGCCCCAGCATTTT	.	TRBJ1-5	TRBV6-6	TRBD1
CASSPTGQGNYGYTF	TGCGCCAGCAGCCCCACGGGACAGGGGAACTATGGCTACACCTTC	.	TRBJ1-2	TRBV5-1	TRBD1
CSVEERDWVGYTF	TGCAGCGTTGAAGAACGGGACTGGGTCGGCTACACCTTC	.	TRBJ1-2	TRBV29-1	.
CASSQGKGGYTEAFF	TGTGCCAGCTCACAAGGAAAAGGGGGATACACTGAAGCTTTCTTT	.	TRBJ1-1	TRBV18	.
CAGSSDRFRGTAYQETQYF	TGTGCCGGCAGCTCAGACCGTTTCCGGGGGACAGCGTATCAAGAGACCCAGTACTTC	.	TRBJ2-5	TRBV7-9	.
CATRGGTDGYTF	TGTGCCACTCGGGGGGGTACTGATGGCTACACCTTC	.	TRBJ1-2	TRBV10-3	.
CASTTGRPYEQYF	TGTGCCAGTACGACAGGGAGGCCCTACGAGCAGTACTTC	.	TRBJ2-7	TRBV28	.
CAWSGLDIETQYF	TGTGCCTGGAGTGGCTTAGATATAGAGACCCAGTACTTC	.	TRBJ2-5	TRBV30	.
CASSPGLLMGETQYF	TGCGCCAGCAGCCCGGGACTCTTAATGGGGGAGACCCAGTACTTC	.	TRBJ2-5	TRBV5-1	.
CASSLVGGSQGSTEAFF	TGTGCCAGCAGCTTAGTTGGTGGATCACAGGGTTCCACTGAAGCTTTCTTT	.	TRBJ1-1	TRBV7-8	.
CASSGPGTGAYEQYF	TGTGCCAGCAGTGGCCCCGGGACAGGAGCTTACGAGCAGTACTTC	.	TRBJ2-7	TRBV28	TRBD1
CASSGTGTGSYEQYF	TGTGCCAGCAGCGGTACCGGGACAGGGTCCTACGAGCAGTACTTC	.	TRBJ2-7	TRBV5-6	TRBD1
CASSLALLTGIANQPQHF	TGTGCCAGCAGCTTAGCGCTACTAACAGGGATAGCCAATCAGCCCCAGCATTTT	.	TRBJ1-5	TRBV7-2	.
CASMAGIWTGELFF	TGTGCCAGCATGGCGGGCATATGGACCGGGGAGCTGTTTTTT	.	TRBJ2-2	TRBV27	.